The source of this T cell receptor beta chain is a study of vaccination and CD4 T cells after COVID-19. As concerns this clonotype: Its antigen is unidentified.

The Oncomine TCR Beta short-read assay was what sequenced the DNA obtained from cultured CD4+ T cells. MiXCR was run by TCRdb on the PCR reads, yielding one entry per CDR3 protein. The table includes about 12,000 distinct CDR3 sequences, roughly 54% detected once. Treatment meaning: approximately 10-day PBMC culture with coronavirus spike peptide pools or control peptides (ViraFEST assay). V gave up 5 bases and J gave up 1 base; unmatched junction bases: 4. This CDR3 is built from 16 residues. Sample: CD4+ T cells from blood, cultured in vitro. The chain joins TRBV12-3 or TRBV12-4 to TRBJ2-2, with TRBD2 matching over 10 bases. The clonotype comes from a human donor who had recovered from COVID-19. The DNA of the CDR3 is TGTGCCAGCAGTCTCCGGACTAGCGGGAACACCGGGGAGCTGTTTTTT. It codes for CASSLRTSGNTGELFF.